This TCR beta chain was sequenced for a study of blood T cell repertoires in COVID-19. CDR3 length equals 15 residues. CDR1 MNHEY and CDR2 SVGAGI come from the germline V gene. The V gene lost 10 bases and the J gene lost 0 bases, with 15 bases spanning the gap. Profiling relied on immunoSEQ multiplex PCR, and the TCRdb table lists in-frame clones only, not all of them. This sample yields 190,000 or so clones, of which 89% are seen a single time; about 8.1% belongs to the top ten. The specimen sequenced was PBMCs or T cells enriched from blood (not recorded which). The clonotype was recovered from a woman under 30 who had recovered from COVID-19. The genes are TRBV6-5 and TRBJ2-2; D unresolved. CDR3 in amino acids: CATSVIVANTGELFF. The CDR3 region has the DNA TGTGCCACCTCGGTGATAGTCGCGAACACCGGGGAGCTGTTTTTT.